Following are 14 T cell receptor beta chains from one sample sequenced in a study of blood T cell repertoires in COVID-19. Sequencing used immunoSEQ multiplex PCR; TCRdb keeps in-frame clones, though not all of them. Seen here are under 100,000 clones, around four fifths observed once, and the top ten hold about a sixth. The sample was peripheral blood. These receptors all come from a woman aged 55-69 years with acute or convalescent COVID-19.

The rearrangement uses TRBV6-6 and TRBJ2-5; 9 bases line up with TRBD2. The CDR3 loop spans 14 amino acids. Per the germline V gene, CDR1 is MNHNY and CDR2 is SVGAGI (reference sequence). With V trimmed by 11 bases and J by 2 bases, 9 bases remained unmatched. The CDR3 nucleotides are TGTGCCGCAGCCGTAGCGGGAGTACAAGAGACCCAGTACTTC. Protein product: CAAAVAGVQETQYF.

J is TRBJ2-3 and V is TRBV11-2, with a weak D call TRBD1 (5 bases). Trimming removed 3 bases at V and 4 bases at J, with 11 bases between. The CDR3 sequence is 14 residues long. CDR1 and CDR2 (germline): SGHAT, FQNNGV. CDR3 bases: TGTGCCAGCAGCTTCAAGACAGCACCAGATACGCAGTATTTT. Its protein is CASSFKTAPDTQYF. Full variable domain (rest looked up from reference TRBV11-2 and TRBJ2-3): EAGVAQSPRYKIIEKRQSVAFWCNPISGHATLYWYQQILGQGPKLLIQFQNNGVVDDSQLPKDRFSAERLKGVDSTLKIQPAKLEDSAVYLCASSFKTAPDTQYFGPGTRLTVL.

CDR3 sequence (DNA): TGTGCCAGCAGCTCTGGGGGACAGGGGCATTCACCCCTCCACTTT. This gives the protein CASSSGGQGHSPLHF. The chain combines TRBV11-2 with TRBJ1-6; 10 bases map to TRBD1. This CDR3 spans 15 amino acids. CDR1 and CDR2 (germline): SGHAT, FQNNGV. The V segment lost 4 bases and the J segment 8 bases; nucleotides outside the gene matches: 5.

The J gene is TRBJ1-3, the V gene TRBV4-2, with 8 bases aligning to TRBD1. The CDR3 consists of 16 residues. V lost 1 base, J lost 4 bases, and 6 bases stayed unmatched. Germline V gene sequence: CDR1 LGHNA, CDR2 YNFKEQ. The DNA for the CDR3 is TGTGCCAGCAGCCAAGGCGGGACAGGACCGGGAAACACCATATATTTT. Amino acid sequence: CASSQGGTGPGNTIYF.

This CDR3 reads CAWSVKDSKFF. The CDR3 region has the DNA TGTGCCTGGAGTGTTAAGGACTCTAAATTCTTC. The chain carries TRBV30 and TRBJ2-1; D is perhaps TRBD2 (5 bases). The CDR3 length is 11 residues. Trimming stripped 0 bases from V and 16 bases from J, with 13 bases between. The germline V gene has CDR1 GTSNPN and CDR2 SVGIG (reference sequence).

The V call is TRBV19, the J call TRBJ2-7; TRBD2 matches at 15 bases. Trimming removed 5 bases from V and 2 bases from J; junction bases left unmatched: 7. The CDR3 extends over 17 amino acids. Germline V gene lookup returns CDR1 LNHDA and CDR2 SQIVND (reference sequence). CDR3 protein: CASSAPGTSGGTYEQYF. For the CDR3, the DNA is TGTGCCAGTAGTGCGCCCGGGACTAGCGGGGGGACCTACGAGCAGTACTTC.

This clone was seen a handful of times. This CDR3 reads CAWSVAGTGASPLHF. The CDR3 coding sequence is TGTGCCTGGAGTGTAGCAGGGACAGGGGCCTCACCCCTCCACTTT. The rearrangement uses TRBV30 and TRBJ1-6; 10 positions match TRBD1. The junction had 6 bases not matched to a gene; V was cut back by 0 bases and J by 10 bases. Per the germline V gene, CDR1 is GTSNPN and CDR2 is SVGIG (reference sequence). The CDR3 contains 15 residues.

The sample holds a few counts of this clone. The V call is TRBV18, the J call TRBJ2-1; a weak D match, TRBD1 (6 bases). The germline CDR1 and CDR2 sequences are KGHSH and LQKENI. The V and J ends lost 0 bases and 3 bases respectively, with 12 bases between them. This CDR3 spans 16 amino acids. Written as DNA, the CDR3 is TGTGCCAGCTCACCACCTCACAGGGAACTCTACAATGAGCAGTTCTTC. It specifies CASSPPHRELYNEQFF.

The rearrangement uses TRBV7-9 and TRBJ1-2, with a possible D match to TRBD1 (6 bases). The CDR3 is made up of 14 amino acids. Germline V gives CDR1 SEHNR, CDR2 FQNEAQ (reference sequence). Trimming removed 3 bases from V and 3 bases from J, with 11 bases in between. CDR3 nucleotides: TGTGCCAGCAGCTTTGTTCAGGGGTACTATGGCTACACCTTC. Protein: CASSFVQGYYGYTF. Full variable domain (missing parts from reference TRBV7-9 and TRBJ1-2): DTGVSQNPRHKITKRGQNVTFRCDPISEHNRLYWYRQTLGQGPEFLTYFQNEAQLEKSRLLSDRFSAERPKGSFSTLEIQRTEQGDSAMYLCASSFVQGYYGYTFGSGTRLTVV.

DNA for the CDR3: TGTGCCGAACAGGGGGCTTTGGGCACTGAAGCTTTCTTT. Amino acid sequence: CAEQGALGTEAFF. The chain couples TRBV10-3 to TRBJ1-1; 9 nucleotides align to TRBD1. CDR1 is ENHRY and CDR2 is SYGVKD in the germline V gene. Trimming removed 11 bases from V and 4 bases from J; junction bases left unmatched: 8. The CDR3 is 13 residues long.

The V gene is TRBV4-3, the J gene TRBJ2-4; 8 bases align to TRBD1. The CDR3 runs 15 residues. V trimming: 3 bases; J trimming: 5 bases; junction bases outside the gene matches: 6. Per germline, CDR1 LGHNA and CDR2 YSLEER. In nucleotides, the CDR3 is TGCGCCAGCAGCCACTCGACAGGGGCCCAAAACATTCAGTACTTC. Translated: CASSHSTGAQNIQYF.

The chain employs TRBV29-1 and TRBJ1-5; D call uncertain. This CDR3 has 13 residues. Germline V lookup: CDR1 SQVTM, CDR2 ANQGSEA. Trimming took 4 bases from V and 2 from J, leaving 9 bases between them. The CDR3 DNA is TGCAGCGTTGGCGGTTCGGGCAATCAGCCCCAGCATTTT. Its translation is CSVGGSGNQPQHF.

The chain links TRBV7-2 to TRBJ1-6; D ambiguous. The germline gives CDR1 SGHTA, CDR2 FQGNSA. V was pared by 5 bases and J by 8 bases, with 10 bases between. This CDR3 region has 13 residues. CDR3 region: CASSTTADSPLHF. CDR3 DNA sequence: TGTGCCAGCAGCACGACTGCGGATTCACCCCTCCACTTT.

The rearrangement joins TRBV7-6 to TRBJ2-1; 8 nucleotides match TRBD2. CDR3 size: 15 residues. The V segment lost 5 bases and the J segment 9 bases; nucleotides outside the gene matches: 12. CDR1 and CDR2 (germline): SGHVS, FNYEAQ. CDR3 loop: CASSQLAVGKGEQFF. CDR3 sequence (DNA): TGTGCCAGCAGCCAACTAGCGGTGGGGAAAGGTGAGCAGTTCTTC.